This passage covers 7 T cell receptor beta chains from one sample sequenced in a study of T cell responses to AZD1222 COVID-19 vaccine. Libraries were prepared by immunoSEQ multiplex PCR; TCRdb keeps only in-frame clonotypes and omits some of them. The sample includes about 120,000 clones, approximately 85% of them seen just once. The material sequenced was peripheral blood, taken on day 0 of AZD1222 vaccination. These receptors came from an adult in good health.

V is TRBV2 and J is TRBJ1-5, with TRBD1 matching over 9 bases. Germline V lookup: CDR1 SNHLY, CDR2 FYNNEI. The junction had 14 bases not matched to a gene; V was cut back by 1 base and J by 4 bases. This CDR3 contains 19 residues. CDR3 residues: CASSEGIGTGLGGNQPQHF. CDR3 bases: TGTGCCAGCAGTGAAGGGATTGGGACAGGGTTAGGGGGGAATCAGCCCCAGCATTTT.

V and J are TRBV27 and TRBJ1-1; D is undetermined. Germline V gene data show CDR1 as MNHEY and CDR2 as SMNVEV (reference sequence). This CDR3 has 16 residues. Trimming left V 6 bases short and J 4 bases short, with 21 bases between. DNA of the CDR3: TGTGCCAGCAGATATTTTGGACGGGCAGGCCCCACTGAAGCTTTCTTT. It specifies CASRYFGRAGPTEAFF.

This chain connects TRBV7-2 to TRBJ2-7; 7 nucleotides align to TRBD2. Germline-derived CDR1 and CDR2 are SGHTA and FQGNSA. The ends lost 6 bases at V and 3 bases at J; junction bases unmatched: 8. The length of the CDR3 is 14 residues. The CDR3 DNA is TGTGCCAGCAGTGCCTCTGGCGGGGGCTACGAGCAGTACTTC. It translates to CASSASGGGYEQYF.

V is TRBV9 and J is TRBJ2-5; D not resolved. Trimming cost V 0 bases and J 2 bases, with 5 bases left between them. Germline CDR1 SGDLS, CDR2 YYNGEE. The CDR3 covers 13 residues. The CDR3 DNA sequence: TGTGCCAGCAGCGTAGCGTCACAAGAGACCCAGTACTTC. This sequence encodes CASSVASQETQYF.

The CDR3 region is CASSQGTSNYGYTF. DNA for the CDR3: TGTGCCAGCAGCCAAGGAACCTCTAACTATGGCTACACCTTC. The J gene is TRBJ1-2, the V gene TRBV16; D gene uncertain. The CDR3 has 14 residues. The V gene's germline CDR1 is KGHSY and CDR2 FQNENV. Trimming pared 2 bases from V and 0 bases from J, leaving 7 bases between.

The genes are TRBV6-4 and TRBJ2-2; 12 positions match TRBD2. Germline lookup yields CDR1 MRHNA and CDR2 SNTAGT. The CDR3 spans 16 residues. Trimming took 6 bases from V and 3 from J; bases not matched to a gene: 5. In nucleotides, the CDR3 is TGTGCCAGCAGAGAGACTAGCGGGGGTGACACCGGGGAGCTGTTTTTT. This encodes CASRETSGGDTGELFF.

This chain uses TRBV7-2 with TRBJ1-1; D uncertain. The CDR3 length is 15 residues. The germline V gene has CDR1 SGHTA and CDR2 FQGNSA. V was shortened by 5 bases and J by 3 bases, with 16 bases between the two germline ends. This CDR3 is CASSARGPTYTEAFF. CDR3 in DNA: TGTGCCAGCAGCGCCCGAGGGCCAACTTACACTGAAGCTTTCTTT.